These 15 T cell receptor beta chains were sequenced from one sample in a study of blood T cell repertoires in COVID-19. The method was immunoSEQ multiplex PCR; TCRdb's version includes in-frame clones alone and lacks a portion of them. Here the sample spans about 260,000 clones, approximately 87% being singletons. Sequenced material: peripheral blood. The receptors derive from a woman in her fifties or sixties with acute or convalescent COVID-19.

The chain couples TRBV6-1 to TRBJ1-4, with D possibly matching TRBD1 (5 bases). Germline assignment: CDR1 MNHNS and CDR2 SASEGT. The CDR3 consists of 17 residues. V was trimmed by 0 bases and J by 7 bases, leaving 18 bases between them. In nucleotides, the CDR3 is TGTGCCAGCAGTGAAGCTTTCAATAAGGCAGGGTTTGAAAAACTGTTTTTT. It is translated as CASSEAFNKAGFEKLFF.

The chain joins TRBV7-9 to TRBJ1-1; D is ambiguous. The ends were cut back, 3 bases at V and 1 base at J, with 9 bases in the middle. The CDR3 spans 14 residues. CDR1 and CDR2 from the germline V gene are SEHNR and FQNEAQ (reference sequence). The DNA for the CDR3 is TGTGCCAGCAGCTTGTATACAGAGAACACTGAAGCTTTCTTT. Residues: CASSLYTENTEAFF.

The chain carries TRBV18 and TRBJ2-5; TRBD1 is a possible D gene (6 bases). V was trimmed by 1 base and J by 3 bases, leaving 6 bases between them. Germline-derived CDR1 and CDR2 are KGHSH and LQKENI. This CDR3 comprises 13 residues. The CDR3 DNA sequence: TGTGCCAGCTCACCACAGGGGGAAGAGACCCAGTACTTC. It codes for CASSPQGEETQYF.

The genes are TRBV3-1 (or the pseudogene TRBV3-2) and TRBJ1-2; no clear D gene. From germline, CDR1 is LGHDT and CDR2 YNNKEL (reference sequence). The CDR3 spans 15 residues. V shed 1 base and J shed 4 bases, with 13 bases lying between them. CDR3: CASSQASGEVYGYTF. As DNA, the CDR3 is TGTGCCAGCAGCCAAGCGTCCGGGGAAGTCTATGGCTACACCTTC.

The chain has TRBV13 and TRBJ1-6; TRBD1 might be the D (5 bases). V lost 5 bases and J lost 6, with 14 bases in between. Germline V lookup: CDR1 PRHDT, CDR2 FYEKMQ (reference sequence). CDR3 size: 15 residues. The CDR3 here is CASSLNPGVNSPLHF. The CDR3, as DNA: TGTGCCAGCAGCCTAAATCCGGGGGTTAATTCACCCCTCCACTTT. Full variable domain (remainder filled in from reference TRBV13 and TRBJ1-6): AAGVIQSPRHLIKEKRETATLKCYPIPRHDTVYWYQQGPGQDPQFLISFYEKMQSDKGSIPDRFSAQQFSDYHSELNMSSLELGDSALYFCASSLNPGVNSPLHFGNGTRLTVT.

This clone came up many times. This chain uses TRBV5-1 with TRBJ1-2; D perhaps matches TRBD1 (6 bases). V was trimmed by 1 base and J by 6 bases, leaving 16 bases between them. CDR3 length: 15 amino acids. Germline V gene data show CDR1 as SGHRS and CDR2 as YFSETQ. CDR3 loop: CASSLSGGAEDGYTF. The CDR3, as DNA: TGCGCCAGCAGCTTGTCGGGGGGCGCGGAGGATGGCTACACCTTC.

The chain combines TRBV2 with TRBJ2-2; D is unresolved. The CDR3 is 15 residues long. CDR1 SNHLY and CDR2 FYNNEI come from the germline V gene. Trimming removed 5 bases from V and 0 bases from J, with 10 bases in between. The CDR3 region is CASSPWQTNTGELFF. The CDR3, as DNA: TGTGCCAGCAGTCCCTGGCAGACGAACACCGGGGAGCTGTTTTTT.

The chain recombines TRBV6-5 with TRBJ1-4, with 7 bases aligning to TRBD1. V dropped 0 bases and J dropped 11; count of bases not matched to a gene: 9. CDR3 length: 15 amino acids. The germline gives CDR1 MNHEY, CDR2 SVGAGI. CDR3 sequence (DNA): TGTGCCAGCAGTTACTCAGGGGGCGGAACGAGGAAACTGTTTTTT. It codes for CASSYSGGGTRKLFF.

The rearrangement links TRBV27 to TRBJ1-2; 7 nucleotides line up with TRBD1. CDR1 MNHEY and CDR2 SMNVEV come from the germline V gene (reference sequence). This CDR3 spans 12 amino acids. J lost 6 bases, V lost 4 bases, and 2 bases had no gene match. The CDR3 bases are TGTGCCAGCAGTTCTACAGGGGATGGCTACACCTTC. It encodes CASSSTGDGYTF.

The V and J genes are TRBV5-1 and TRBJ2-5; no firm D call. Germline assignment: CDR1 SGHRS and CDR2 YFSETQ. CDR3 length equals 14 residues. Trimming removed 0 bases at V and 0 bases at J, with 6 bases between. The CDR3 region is CASSLVGHQETQYF. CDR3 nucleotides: TGCGCCAGCAGCTTGGTGGGCCACCAAGAGACCCAGTACTTC.

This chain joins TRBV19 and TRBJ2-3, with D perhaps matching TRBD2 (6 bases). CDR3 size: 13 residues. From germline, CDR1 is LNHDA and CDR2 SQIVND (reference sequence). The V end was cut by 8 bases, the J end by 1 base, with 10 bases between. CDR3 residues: CASWWEGTDTQYF. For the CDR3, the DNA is TGTGCCAGTTGGTGGGAGGGCACAGATACGCAGTATTTT.

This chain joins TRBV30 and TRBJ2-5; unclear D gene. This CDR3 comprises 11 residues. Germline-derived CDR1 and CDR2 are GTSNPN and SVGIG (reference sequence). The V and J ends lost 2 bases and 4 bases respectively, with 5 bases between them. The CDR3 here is CAWSPLETQYF. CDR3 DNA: TGTGCCTGGAGTCCACTAGAGACCCAGTACTTC.

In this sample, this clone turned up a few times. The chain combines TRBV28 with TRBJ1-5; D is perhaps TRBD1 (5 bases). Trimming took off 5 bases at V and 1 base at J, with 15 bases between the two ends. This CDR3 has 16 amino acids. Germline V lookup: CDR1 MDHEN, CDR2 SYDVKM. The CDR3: CASSTKGEGSNQPQHF. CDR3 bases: TGTGCCAGCAGTACCAAAGGGGAAGGGAGCAATCAGCCCCAGCATTTT. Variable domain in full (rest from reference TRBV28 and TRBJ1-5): DVKVTQSSRYLVKRTGEKVFLECVQDMDHENMFWYRQDPGLGLRLIYFSYDVKMKEKGDIPEGYSVSREKKERFSLILESASTNQTSMYLCASSTKGEGSNQPQHFGDGTRLSIL.

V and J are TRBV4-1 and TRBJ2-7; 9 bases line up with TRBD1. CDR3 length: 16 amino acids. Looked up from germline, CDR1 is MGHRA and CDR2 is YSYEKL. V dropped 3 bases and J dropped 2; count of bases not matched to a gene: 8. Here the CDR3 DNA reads TGCGCCAGCAGCCAGGCTGGACAGGGGAGCGCCTACGAGCAGTACTTC. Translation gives CASSQAGQGSAYEQYF.

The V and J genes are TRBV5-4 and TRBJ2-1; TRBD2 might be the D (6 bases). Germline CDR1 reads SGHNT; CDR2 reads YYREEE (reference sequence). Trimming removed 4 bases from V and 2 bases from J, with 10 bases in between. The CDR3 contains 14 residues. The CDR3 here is CASSPAGTYNEQFF. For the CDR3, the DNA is TGTGCCAGCAGCCCGGCGGGAACCTACAATGAGCAGTTCTTC.